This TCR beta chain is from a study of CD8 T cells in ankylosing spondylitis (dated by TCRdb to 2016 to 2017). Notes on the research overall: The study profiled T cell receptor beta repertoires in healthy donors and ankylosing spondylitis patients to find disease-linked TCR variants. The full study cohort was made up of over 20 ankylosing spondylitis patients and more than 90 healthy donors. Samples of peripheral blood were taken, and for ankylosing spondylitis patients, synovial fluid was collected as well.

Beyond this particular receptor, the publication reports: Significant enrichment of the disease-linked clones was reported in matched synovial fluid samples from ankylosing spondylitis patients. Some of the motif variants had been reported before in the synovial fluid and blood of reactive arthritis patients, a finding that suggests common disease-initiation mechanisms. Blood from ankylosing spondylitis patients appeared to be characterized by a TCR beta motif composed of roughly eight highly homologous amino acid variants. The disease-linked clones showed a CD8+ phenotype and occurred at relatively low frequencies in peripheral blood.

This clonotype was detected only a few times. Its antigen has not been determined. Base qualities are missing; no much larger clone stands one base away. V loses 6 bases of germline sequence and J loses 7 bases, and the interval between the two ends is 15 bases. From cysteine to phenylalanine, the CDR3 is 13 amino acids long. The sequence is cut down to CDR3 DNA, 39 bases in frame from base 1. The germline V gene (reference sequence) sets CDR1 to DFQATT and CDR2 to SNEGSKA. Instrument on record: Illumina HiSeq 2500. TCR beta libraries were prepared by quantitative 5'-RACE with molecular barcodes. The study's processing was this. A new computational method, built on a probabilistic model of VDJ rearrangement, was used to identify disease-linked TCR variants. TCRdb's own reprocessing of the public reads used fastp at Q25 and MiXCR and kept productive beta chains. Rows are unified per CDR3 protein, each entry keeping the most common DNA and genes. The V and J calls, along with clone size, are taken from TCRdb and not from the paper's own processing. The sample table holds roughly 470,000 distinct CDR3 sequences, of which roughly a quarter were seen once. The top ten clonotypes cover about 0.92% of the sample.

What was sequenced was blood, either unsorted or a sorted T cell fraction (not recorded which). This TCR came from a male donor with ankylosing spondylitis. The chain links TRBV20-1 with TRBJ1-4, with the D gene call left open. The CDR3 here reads CSASTDVGEKLFF. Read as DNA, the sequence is TGCAGTGCCTCTACGGACGTGGGTGAAAAACTGTTTTTT.